These T cell receptor beta chains were read from a single sample in a study of shared clonotypes between healthy human individuals. Here immunoSEQ multiplex PCR was the method, and the copy in TCRdb shows in-frame clones only, minus some. In the table there are approximately 2,200,000 clones, approximately 94% of which are singletons. Sequencing used naive CD8+ T cells from PBMCs. The receptors shown here come from a man between 18 and 35 years old in good health. Some clones in this sample may be carry-over from other donors' samples. The CDR3 runs from the conserved cysteine through the conserved F or W. D genes are given only for firm matches. Clone size appears in some rows only: once, few, many, or a class for an expanded clone.

-	-	TRBV28	TRBJ2-5	TGTGCCAGCAGTCCCATGGGGGGGCTGGTAGAGACCCAGTACTTC	CASSPMGGLVETQYF
-	once	TRBV9	TRBJ2-6	TGTGCCAGCAGCGTTGCGGGGGGACAGGGAGACACTGGGGCCAACGTCCTGACTTTC	CASSVAGGQGDTGANVLTF
-	-	TRBV4-1	TRBJ2-7	TGCGCCAGCAGCCTCCGGGGCGACTACGAGCAGTACTTC	CASSLRGDYEQYF
TRBD1	-	TRBV9	TRBJ2-7	TGTGCCAGCAGCGTACAGGGACAGGGCTCCTACGAGCAGTACTTC	CASSVQGQGSYEQYF
TRBD1	-	TRBV28	TRBJ1-5	TGTGCCAGCAGTTCTCCGGGACAGGGGATGAGCAATCAGCCCCAGCATTTT	CASSSPGQGMSNQPQHF
TRBD1	once	TRBV4-2	TRBJ1-2	TGTGCCAGCAGCCAAAACGTCAGGGGGAATGGCTACACCTTC	CASSQNVRGNGYTF
-	-	TRBV4-1	TRBJ2-3	TGCGCCAGCAGCCAAGTTGTCGGGATGACAGATACGCAGTATTTT	CASSQVVGMTDTQYF
TRBD1	-	TRBV15	TRBJ1-4	TGTGCCACCAGCGGACAGGGGAACGCTGAAAAACTGTTTTTT	CATSGQGNAEKLFF
-	-	TRBV5-1	TRBJ1-2	TGCGCCAGCAGCTTGAACGACTATGGCTACACCTTC	CASSLNDYGYTF
-	-	TRBV4-1	TRBJ1-5	TGCGCCAGCAGCCAATTCTTCACAGGCTCCGGGCCCCAGCATTTT	CASSQFFTGSGPQHF
TRBD1	once	TRBV9	TRBJ2-7	TGTGCCAGCAGCGGGACAGGCGACACCTACGAGCAGTACTTC	CASSGTGDTYEQYF
-	-	TRBV25-1	TRBJ2-7	TGTGCCAGCAGTGATGGTGGAGGGGAGCAGTACTTC	CASSDGGGEQYF
-	-	TRBV28	TRBJ2-1	TGTGCCAGCATAGAGCGGACGAGCTCCTACAATGAGCAGTTCTTC	CASIERTSSYNEQFF
-	-	TRBV6-5	TRBJ2-7	TGTGCCAGCAGTTGGGGTGCAACCTACGAGCAGTACTTC	CASSWGATYEQYF
-	-	TRBV7-6	TRBJ1-4	TGTGCCAGCAGCTTGCGGACGGCCGAGGGAAATGAAAAACTGTTTTTT	CASSLRTAEGNEKLFF
-	-	TRBV5-6	TRBJ2-7	TGTGCCAGCAGCTGGGGCGATGGCTACGAGCAGTACTTC	CASSWGDGYEQYF
-	once	TRBV5-1	TRBJ1-1	TGCGCCAGCAACCCCGGACGCGTAGGGACTGAAGCTTTCTTT	CASNPGRVGTEAFF
-	-	TRBV7-8	TRBJ2-2	TGTGCCAGCACCACAGCTTTAGGCAGGTACACCGGGGAGCTGTTTTTT	CASTTALGRYTGELFF
TRBD1	-	TRBV13	TRBJ2-1	TGTGCCAGCAGCTTAGTTACGGGACAGTACAATGAGCAGTTCTTC	CASSLVTGQYNEQFF
-	-	TRBV7-6	TRBJ1-5	TGTGCCAGCAGCACATCCCCACAGGGACAGCCCCAGCATTTT	CASSTSPQGQPQHF
-	-	TRBV15	TRBJ2-1	TGTGCCACCAGCGGACCCAGGGCCCACTCCTACAATGAGCAGTTCTTC	CATSGPRAHSYNEQFF
-	-	TRBV7-6	TRBJ2-7	TGTGCCAGCAGCAAAACGAGGGGCCCTATAGACGAGCAGTACTTC	CASSKTRGPIDEQYF
-	-	TRBV19	TRBJ2-7	TGTGCCAGTAGTATATTCGCGGAATCCTACGAGCAGTACTTC	CASSIFAESYEQYF
-	-	TRBV7-2	TRBJ1-5	TGTGCCAGCAGCTTAGACCGGACGGCCTTTAATCAGCCCCAGCATTTT	CASSLDRTAFNQPQHF
-	-	TRBV7-6	TRBJ2-3	TGTGCCAGCAGCTCCCAGCTGTACGGGGGCACAGATACGCAGTATTTT	CASSSQLYGGTDTQYF
-	-	TRBV7-9	TRBJ2-6	TGTGCCAGCAGCTTGGCAGTCCTTCTAGGCTCTGGGGCCAACGTCCTGACTTTC	CASSLAVLLGSGANVLTF
-	once	TRBV28	TRBJ1-2	TGTGCCAGCAGTCAGATACAGGGTAACTATGGCTACACCTTC	CASSQIQGNYGYTF
-	-	TRBV5-5	TRBJ2-7	TGTGCCAGCAGCTTAAGGCAGGAGACCTACGAGCAGTACTTC	CASSLRQETYEQYF
-	-	TRBV6-5	TRBJ2-3	TGTGCCAGCAGTTACGTGGGAGACACAGATACGCAGTATTTT	CASSYVGDTDTQYF
-	-	TRBV30	TRBJ2-7	TGTGCCTGGAGTCCCGGACCCTACGAGCAGTACTTC	CAWSPGPYEQYF
-	-	TRBV27	TRBJ1-1	TGTGCCAGCAGTGAAACCAGGAACACTGAAGCTTTCTTT	CASSETRNTEAFF
-	-	TRBV28	TRBJ2-7	TGTGCCAGCAGTAGAGCTCGGGGCAGGGCTGCCTACGAGCAGTACTTC	CASSRARGRAAYEQYF
-	-	TRBV28	TRBJ2-5	TGTGCCAGCAGCCGGACGTCGGCTGAGACCCAGTACTTC	CASSRTSAETQYF